One sample yielded the 11 T cell receptor beta chains listed below, sequenced in a study of cytomegalovirus exposure and HLA in healthy donors. Sequenced by immunoSEQ multiplex PCR; TCRdb stores in-frame clones only, minus some. Of 130,000 or so clones listed, 75% to 90% are singletons. The sequenced sample consisted of PBMCs. The source is a woman between 25 and 40 years old in good health and CMV-seropositive.

This clone was picked up a small number of times. J is TRBJ2-7 and V is TRBV6-1; maybe TRBD2 (6 bases). Germline assignment: CDR1 MNHNS and CDR2 SASEGT. The CDR3 is made up of 15 amino acids. V was shortened by 3 bases and J by 0 bases, with 12 bases between the two germline ends. The CDR3 spells CASSDQSGSSYEQYF. The DNA for the CDR3 is TGTGCCAGCAGTGATCAATCCGGGAGCTCCTACGAGCAGTACTTC.

The chain joins TRBV28 to TRBJ1-2; D remains unclear. Trimming shortened V by 5 bases and J by 9 bases, and 19 bases separated the two germline ends. Looked up from germline, CDR1 is MDHEN and CDR2 is SYDVKM. CDR3 length: 14 residues. CDR3 DNA sequence: TGTGCCAGCAGTCCCGGGGTGGCCCCGGATCGCTACACCTTC. Its protein is CASSPGVAPDRYTF.

The chain employs TRBV2 and TRBJ2-1; 10 nucleotides line up with TRBD1. The J segment lost 2 bases and the V segment lost 4 bases, leaving 5 bases of the junction unmatched. The CDR3 loop spans 16 amino acids. Germline V CDR1 and CDR2: SNHLY, FYNNEI. CDR3 nucleotide sequence: TGTGCCAGCAGTGGACAGGGGGCTGGGACCTACAATGAGCAGTTCTTC. It translates to CASSGQGAGTYNEQFF.

The chain uses TRBV7-9 and TRBJ2-7; 14 positions match TRBD2. This CDR3 has 15 residues. CDR1 is SEHNR and CDR2 is FQNEAQ in the germline V gene (reference sequence). Trimming at V came to 5 bases and at J to 5 bases, leaving 5 bases not matched to a gene. For the CDR3, the DNA is TGTGCCAGCAGCCGACTAGCGGGAGGGCCTCACGAGCAGTACTTC. As protein: CASSRLAGGPHEQYF. The full variable domain, in which reference TRBV7-9 and TRBJ2-7 provide the parts outside the CDR3, is DTGVSQNPRHKITKRGQNVTFRCDPISEHNRLYWYRQTLGQGPEFLTYFQNEAQLEKSRLLSDRFSAERPKGSFSTLEIQRTEQGDSAMYLCASSRLAGGPHEQYFGPGTRLTVT.

This chain links TRBV7-9 with TRBJ1-3, with D possibly TRBD1 on 6 matching bases. The CDR3 spans 15 residues. CDR1 and CDR2 from the germline V gene are SEHNR and FQNEAQ (reference sequence). Trimming took off 5 bases at V and 0 bases at J, with 11 bases between the two ends. The CDR3 loop reads CASSLRGRSGNTIYF. In DNA, the CDR3 is TGTGCCAGCAGCCTCAGGGGACGCTCTGGAAACACCATATATTTT.

CDR3 loop: CASSPGQDTDTQYF. The CDR3 DNA reads as TGTGCCAGCAGCCCCGGACAGGACACAGATACGCAGTATTTT. The chain is built from TRBV28 and TRBJ2-3; TRBD1 matches at 7 bases. Germline lookup yields CDR1 MDHEN and CDR2 SYDVKM. J gave up 2 bases and V 6 bases, and 5 bases lay outside the gene matches. This CDR3 is 14 amino acids long.

J is TRBJ2-2 and V is TRBV15; the match to TRBD1 covers 8 bases. V lost 3 bases, J lost 7 bases, and 19 bases stayed unmatched. The CDR3 totals 19 residues. CDR1 is LNHNV and CDR2 is YYDKDF in the germline V gene (reference sequence). The CDR3 nucleotides read TGTGCCACCAGCAGGGAGAACGGACAGGGCGGAGGTGATGGCGGGGAGCTGTTTTTT. As protein: CATSRENGQGGGDGGELFF.

The CDR3 DNA follows: TGCGCCAGCACCGAGACCCCGGACAGGAGGTACTACGAGCAGTACTTC. It is translated as CASTETPDRRYYEQYF. The V and J genes are TRBV5-1 and TRBJ2-7, with 7 bases matching TRBD1. V lost 6 bases and J lost 3; bases outside the gene matches: 15. This CDR3 spans 16 amino acids. Germline-derived CDR1 and CDR2 are SGHRS and YFSETQ.

The chain uses TRBV5-1 and TRBJ2-7, with 10 bases lining up with TRBD1. CDR1 and CDR2 (germline): SGHRS, YFSETQ. This CDR3 has 16 amino acids. V lost 0 bases, J lost 2 bases, and 5 bases stayed unmatched. The CDR3: CASSLAETGGPYEQYF. The DNA of the CDR3 is TGCGCCAGCAGCTTGGCCGAGACAGGGGGCCCCTACGAGCAGTACTTC. Based on the CDR3 plus reference TRBV5-1 and TRBJ2-7, the full variable domain is KAGVTQTPRYLIKTRGQQVTLSCSPISGHRSVSWYQQTPGQGLQFLFEYFSETQRNKGNFPGRFSGRQFSNSRSEMNVSTLELGDSALYLCASSLAETGGPYEQYFGPGTRLTVT.

The chain combines TRBV28 with TRBJ2-4; D is perhaps TRBD2 (6 bases). The CDR3 loop spans 17 amino acids. V dropped 7 bases and J dropped 0 bases, with 19 bases sitting between them. Germline V gene lookup returns CDR1 MDHEN and CDR2 SYDVKM. CDR3 residues: CASTPKRWRVAKNIQYF. DNA of the CDR3: TGTGCCAGCACCCCGAAGAGGTGGAGGGTAGCCAAAAACATTCAGTACTTC.

The rearrangement joins TRBV10-3 to TRBJ2-2; D is possibly TRBD2 (6 bases). This CDR3 is 15 amino acids long. Trimming stripped 3 bases from V and 4 bases from J, with 12 bases between. Germline assignment: CDR1 ENHRY and CDR2 SYGVKD. The CDR3 DNA is TGTGCCATCAGTGATCGGACTATTGGCACCGGGGAGCTGTTTTTT. Translated, it gives CAISDRTIGTGELFF.